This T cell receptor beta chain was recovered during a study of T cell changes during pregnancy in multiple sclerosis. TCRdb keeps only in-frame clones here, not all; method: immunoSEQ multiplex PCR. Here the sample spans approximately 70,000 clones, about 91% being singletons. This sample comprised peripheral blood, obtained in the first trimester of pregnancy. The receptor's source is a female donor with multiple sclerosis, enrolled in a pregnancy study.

The DNA of the CDR3 is TGTGCCAGCAGCTTAGACAGCCATGGCTACACCTTC. Amino acid sequence: CASSLDSHGYTF. The chain couples TRBV7-9 to TRBJ1-2; D gene unclear. V lost 1 base and J 6 bases, leaving 6 bases between the germline ends. There are 12 residues in the CDR3. Germline V gene data show CDR1 as SEHNR and CDR2 as FQNEAQ (reference sequence).